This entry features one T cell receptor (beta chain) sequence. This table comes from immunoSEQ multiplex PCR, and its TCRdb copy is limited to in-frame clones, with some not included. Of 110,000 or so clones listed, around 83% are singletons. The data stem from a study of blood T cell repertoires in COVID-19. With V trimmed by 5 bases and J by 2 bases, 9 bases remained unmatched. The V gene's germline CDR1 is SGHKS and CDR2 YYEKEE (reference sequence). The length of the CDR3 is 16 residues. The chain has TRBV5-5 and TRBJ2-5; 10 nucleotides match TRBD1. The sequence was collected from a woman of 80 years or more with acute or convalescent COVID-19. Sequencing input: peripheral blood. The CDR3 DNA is TGTGCCAGCAGTTACCGGGACAGGGGATTTCAAGAGACCCAGTACTTC. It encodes CASSYRDRGFQETQYF.